The clone carrying this T cell receptor (beta chain) has only a few counts. Antigen unknown. This sample is drawn from a study of T-cell memory formation after mild COVID-19. On the study more broadly: Clustering of TCRs was largely donor specific.

Study findings and constraints: Balance between CD4 and CD8 was seen in clones contracting day 15 to 85, and a CD4+ lean was seen in later expanders. CD8+ contracting clones occupied EMRA, while CD4+ ones occupied mainly CM and EM.

Per germline, CDR1 MNHEY and CDR2 SVGAGI. The CDR3 length is 13 residues. Deletions cut 3 bases from V and 2 bases from J, with 7 bases between. Amplification by 5'RACE using constant-segment primers produced TCR alpha and TCR beta cDNA libraries that carried sample barcodes and UMIs. In TCRdb, the 5' RACE reads were re-called with MiXCR into one record per CDR3 protein. Among 540,000 or so distinct CDR3 sequences listed, around 21% were seen once. V gene TRBV6-5 combines with J gene TRBJ2-5; D uncertain. The sequencing sample was made of PBMCs or a T cell subset sorted from them (not recorded which). This TCR derives from an adult woman who had mild COVID-19 (a few samples of this study predate the infection). Cell type and time point are not known. Here the CDR3 DNA reads TGTGCCAGCAGTTATGATCGTCAAGAGACCCAGTACTTC. Translation gives CASSYDRQETQYF.